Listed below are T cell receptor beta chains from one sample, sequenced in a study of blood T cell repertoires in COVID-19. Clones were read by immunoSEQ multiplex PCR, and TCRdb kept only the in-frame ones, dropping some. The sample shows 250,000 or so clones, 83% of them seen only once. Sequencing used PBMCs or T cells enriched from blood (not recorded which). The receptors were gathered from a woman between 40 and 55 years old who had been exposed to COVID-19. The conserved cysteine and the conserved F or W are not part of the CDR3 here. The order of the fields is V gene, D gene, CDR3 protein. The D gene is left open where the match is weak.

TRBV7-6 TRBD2 ASSLVLAGALSRGDEQF
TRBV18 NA ASSPLRDSKETQY
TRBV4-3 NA ASSQEGGREGTEAF
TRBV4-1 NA ASRSPGVNEKLF
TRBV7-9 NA ASSLVLGQAGRETQY
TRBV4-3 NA ASSQDPTGFGSPLH
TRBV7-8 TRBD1 ASSSQGAVYGYT
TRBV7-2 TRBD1 ASSTGQGREAF
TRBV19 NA ASSIIQGAPEAF
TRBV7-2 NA ASSLALGSMNTEAF
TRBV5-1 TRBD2 ASSLVAGGPDEQY
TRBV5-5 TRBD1 ASSLWDSINSPLH
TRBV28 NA ASSERRASRAGNEQF
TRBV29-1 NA SVGLALNTYEQY
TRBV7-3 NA ASSLKGSGGSPLH
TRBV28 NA ASSPPGQGNYGYT
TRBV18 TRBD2 ASSPRTSGNTDTQY
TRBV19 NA ASSMTDSPNTGELF
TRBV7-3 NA ASSSEVVGQETQY
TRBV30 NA AWRGSGDTQY
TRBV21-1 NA ASSKKDCWAQETQH
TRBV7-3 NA ASSLTGISPLH
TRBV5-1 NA ASRQGSGTDTQY
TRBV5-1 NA ASFSPGGTEAF
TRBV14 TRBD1 ASSLTNPGQGDGYT
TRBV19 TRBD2 ASSPRLAGVPSANTGELF
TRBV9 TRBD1 ASSETGANEKLF
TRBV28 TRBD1 ASKGGVSANEKLF
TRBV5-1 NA ASGSGDSNQPQH
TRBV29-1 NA SVSGLGNEKLF
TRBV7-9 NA ASSFFGAGELF
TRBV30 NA AWSVQFGNTIY
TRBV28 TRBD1 ASSFRVERGQGVGGYT
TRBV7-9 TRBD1 ASSPGQGLMNTEAF
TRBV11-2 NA ASSLPTSGWRETQY
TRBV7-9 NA ASSSGTSNTGELF